Listed below are T cell receptor beta chains from one sample, sequenced in a study of beta chain features in type 1 diabetes. Profiling relied on immunoSEQ multiplex PCR, and the TCRdb table lists in-frame clones only, not all of them. The repertoire consists of about 290,000 clones, with roughly 8% occurring once and the leading ten covering approximately 0.93%. The sample comprised central memory CD4+ T cells from blood. The receptor source for this set is a woman aged 18-29 years in good health. The CDR3 runs from the conserved cysteine through the conserved F or W.

j_call v_call cdr3_aa
TRBJ2-1 TRBV7-2 CASSLKGWDNEQFF
TRBJ2-5 TRBV2 CASNSRQETQYF
TRBJ1-6 TRBV10-3 CAISPGVAANNSPLHF
TRBJ2-1 TRBV4-3 CASSQSLTGSSYNEQFF
TRBJ1-4 TRBV7-2 CASSRTGGYEKLFF
TRBJ2-7 TRBV5-6 CASSFMREEFEQYF
TRBJ1-2 TRBV30 CAWEAQGIYGYTF
- TRBV27 CASSTRRETQYF
TRBJ2-5 TRBV21-1 CASSKPDGSRETQYF
TRBJ2-5 TRBV19 CASSGLAGQGETQYF
TRBJ1-1 TRBV29-1 CSVGGLKGALNTEAFF
TRBJ2-5 TRBV28 CASKGQGAKETQYF
TRBJ2-2 TRBV7-3 CASSSTTRDTGELFF
TRBJ1-1 TRBV6-5 CASSGDYRSEAFF
TRBJ1-5 TRBV30 CAWSVGMRGPQHF
TRBJ2-1 TRBV19 CASSTIDGRYNEQFF
TRBJ2-7 TRBV19 CASSTLRGSSYEQYF
TRBJ2-1 TRBV19 CASRVDRGAYNEQFF
TRBJ2-1 TRBV4-3 CASSQDRVEGSYNEQFF
TRBJ2-5 TRBV9 CASTPGRDPGTQYF
TRBJ2-1 TRBV7-9 CASSLSSSYNEQFF
TRBJ2-6 TRBV6-6 CASSYPSRGANVLTF
TRBJ1-2 TRBV7-2 CASSLDALRGGGGYGYTF
TRBJ1-1 TRBV5-1 CASSPVGLNTEAFF
TRBJ2-4 TRBV19 CASSIGPGQNIQYF
TRBJ2-3 TRBV9 CASSVAYGTDTQYF
TRBJ1-1 TRBV18 CASSAGQGALNTEAFF
TRBJ2-7 TRBV5-6 CASGRRTGRTYEQYF
TRBJ2-1 TRBV4-1 CASSQADWANEQFF
TRBJ2-5 TRBV18 CASSPQTAETQYF
TRBJ1-5 TRBV28 CASSSPDRVVNQPQHF
TRBJ2-6 TRBV15 CATSRGDGTGSGANVLTF
TRBJ2-3 TRBV11-2 CASSPPRIDTQYF
TRBJ2-2 TRBV28 CASSFGRAGTGVLSGELFF
TRBJ2-3 TRBV27 CASSSQRHGRGGRTDTQYF
TRBJ2-3 TRBV27 CASSLWSGDTQYF
TRBJ1-2 TRBV4-1 CASSQGTKRRINYGYTF
TRBJ2-6 TRBV25-1 CASSGHGSSMSGANVLTF
TRBJ1-1 TRBV20-1 CSATPTERAFF
TRBJ2-2 TRBV7-9 CASRSPSLGGELFF
TRBJ1-5 TRBV7-9 CASSRIGTTGNQPQHF
TRBJ1-3 TRBV30 CAWSPTGSTIYF
TRBJ2-1 TRBV19 CASSMPLQNGEQFF
TRBJ1-5 TRBV7-2 CASSLRGGLGQPQHF
TRBJ2-1 TRBV27 CASRGTGTASQFF
TRBJ2-1 TRBV19 CASSARAPNEQFF
TRBJ1-5 TRBV7-2 CASSVEGQYNQPQHF
TRBJ2-7 TRBV7-2 CASSLEGAYEQYF
TRBJ2-3 TRBV7-9 CASSVGQRISTDTQYF
TRBJ2-3 TRBV11-2 CASSLDNTDTQYF
TRBJ2-5 TRBV5-1 CASRPTGGGSETQYF
TRBJ1-5 TRBV7-8 CASSLEGEVSNQPQHF
TRBJ2-5 TRBV4-3 CASSSLAGGPYQAEETQYF
TRBJ1-2 TRBV28 CASSLNTGHYGYTF
TRBJ2-5 TRBV6-4 CASSELLGLVQETQYF
TRBJ2-7 TRBV2 CASVKVRSGEQYF
TRBJ1-1 TRBV7-6 CASSQGLESGSAFF
TRBJ1-1 TRBV19 CASSIVGVNTEAFF